The 23 T cell receptor beta chains reported below all come from one sample, sequenced in a study of cytomegalovirus exposure and HLA in healthy donors. With 60 Vbeta and 13 Jbeta primers, the PCR was carried out. The data were produced by immunoSEQ multiplex PCR, yet TCRdb's version contains in-frame clones alone and is incomplete. The sample lists about 130,000 clones; around 80% were seen once. What was sequenced was PBMCs. All receptors derive from a man aged 35-49 years in good health and CMV-seropositive.

The chain carries TRBV5-4 and TRBJ1-2, with 7 bases matching TRBD1. The V gene's germline CDR1 is SGHNT and CDR2 YYREEE (reference sequence). With V trimmed by 0 bases and J by 0 bases, 2 bases remained unmatched. CDR3 size: 15 residues. The CDR3 DNA sequence: TGTGCCAGCAGCTTGGGCACAGGGGCTAACTATGGCTACACCTTC. Amino acids: CASSLGTGANYGYTF.

The V gene is TRBV5-6, the J gene TRBJ1-6; 10 bases are a match to TRBD1. From germline, CDR1 is SGHDT and CDR2 YYEEEE. The V segment lost 2 bases and the J segment 3 bases; nucleotides outside the gene matches: 11. The CDR3 runs to 19 residues. The CDR3 bases are TGTGCCAGCAGCTTACAAGGGGACAGGGGTTATCTCTATAATTCACCCCTCCACTTT. It is translated as CASSLQGDRGYLYNSPLHF.

As concerns this clone: The junction departs from the called germline gene at one end, perhaps through a read error. The chain combines TRBV5-1 with TRBJ2-6; possible D gene TRBD1, 5 bases. The germline gives CDR1 SGHRS, CDR2 YFSETQ. The CDR3 sequence is 14 residues long. Here the CDR3 DNA reads TGCGCCAGCAGCTTGAGCACTGGGGCCAACGTCCCGACTTTC. Its protein product is CASSLSTGANVPTF.

V is TRBV6-6 and J is TRBJ1-3; D is uncertain. This CDR3 is built from 16 residues. The V end was cut by 6 bases, the J end by 0 bases, with 15 bases between. Germline-derived CDR1 and CDR2 are MNHNY and SVGAGI (reference sequence). The DNA of the CDR3 is TGTGCCAGCAGATCCTCGTCTTCCGGCTCTGGAAACACCATATATTTT. Translated: CASRSSSSGSGNTIYF.

The chain recombines TRBV5-5 with TRBJ1-2; the D is unclear. The length of the CDR3 is 12 residues. Germline values: CDR1 SGHKS, CDR2 YYEKEE (reference sequence). V dropped 1 base and J dropped 8 bases, with 9 bases sitting between them. The CDR3 sequence: CASSLLAEGYTF. Written as DNA, the CDR3 is TGTGCCAGCAGCTTGTTGGCGGAGGGCTACACCTTC. Together with reference TRBV5-5 and TRBJ1-2, the CDR3 gives the full variable domain: DAGVTQSPTHLIKTRGQQVTLRCSPISGHKSVSWYQQVLGQGPQFIFQYYEKEERGRGNFPDRFSARQFPNYSSELNVNALLLGDSALYLCASSLLAEGYTFGSGTRLTVV.

The chain joins TRBV5-1 to TRBJ2-7; 13 positions agree with TRBD2. V was clipped by 4 bases and J by 7 bases; unmatched bases: 8. Germline CDR1 SGHRS, CDR2 YFSETQ. This CDR3 comprises 15 residues. The CDR3 sequence: CASSPTSGRAGEQYF. DNA for the CDR3: TGCGCCAGCAGCCCCACTAGCGGGAGGGCCGGTGAGCAGTACTTC.

The chain has TRBV2 and TRBJ1-5; the D is unclear. Germline lookup yields CDR1 SNHLY and CDR2 FYNNEI. V gave up 3 bases and J gave up 5 bases, with 8 bases separating them. CDR3 length equals 13 residues. CDR3 loop: CASSDGVHQPQHF. The CDR3 DNA sequence: TGTGCCAGCAGTGACGGGGTTCATCAGCCCCAGCATTTT.

This clone was seen once. This sequence joins TRBV18 and TRBJ1-1; 7 bases match TRBD1. CDR1 is KGHSH and CDR2 is LQKENI in the germline V gene. This CDR3 spans 15 amino acids. V lost 3 bases and J lost 11; bases outside the gene matches: 15. In nucleotides, the CDR3 is TGTGCCAGCTCACCGCCGGGACAGTCACAACTGAGGGCTTTCTTT. Protein sequence: CASSPPGQSQLRAFF. Full variable domain (outside the CDR3, taken from reference TRBV18 and TRBJ1-1): NAGVMQNPRHLVRRRGQEARLRCSPMKGHSHVYWYRQLPEEGLKFMVYLQKENIIDESGMPKERFSAEFPKEGPSILRIQQVVRGDSAAYFCASSPPGQSQLRAFFGQGTRLTVV.

This clone was counted between two and nine times. V gene TRBV5-4 combines with J gene TRBJ2-7; 8 bases fit TRBD2. Germline trimming cut 5 bases from V and 2 bases from J; bases unmatched to any gene: 6. The CDR3 covers 14 residues. Germline V gene data show CDR1 as SGHNT and CDR2 as YYREEE (reference sequence). CDR3 sequence reads: CASSTLLAAYEQYF. CDR3 sequence (DNA): TGTGCCAGCAGTACTCTACTAGCGGCCTACGAGCAGTACTTC.

V is TRBV28 and J is TRBJ1-5; D perhaps matches TRBD1 (5 bases). V gave up 10 bases and J gave up 0 bases, with 13 bases separating them. The CDR3 is 14 amino acids. From germline, CDR1 is MDHEN and CDR2 SYDVKM. CDR3 amino acids: CATYRQGSNQPQHF. DNA of the CDR3: TGTGCCACTTACAGGCAGGGTAGCAATCAGCCCCAGCATTTT.

The gene calls are TRBV5-6 and TRBJ2-7; 8 nucleotides align to TRBD1. This CDR3 has 15 residues. Germline V gives CDR1 SGHDT, CDR2 YYEEEE. V lost 1 base, J lost 2 bases, and 5 bases stayed unmatched. CDR3 amino acids: CASSLPRGLTYEQYF. The CDR3 nucleotides read TGTGCCAGCAGCTTGCCCAGGGGGCTTACCTACGAGCAGTACTTC.

The rearrangement links TRBV5-1 to TRBJ2-7; 9 nucleotides agree with TRBD2. With 4 bases clipped from V and 5 bases from J, the junction kept 16 bases outside the gene matches. This CDR3 spans 17 amino acids. Germline values: CDR1 SGHRS, CDR2 YFSETQ. The CDR3 DNA reads as TGCGCCAGCAGCCTCTATTTAGCGGGAGTTAAGGGCAACGAGCAGTACTTC. This encodes CASSLYLAGVKGNEQYF.

The J gene is TRBJ2-1, the V gene TRBV4-2, with 13 bases aligning to TRBD2. The CDR3 consists of 17 residues. The germline gives CDR1 LGHNA, CDR2 YNFKEQ. V shed 0 bases, J shed 8 bases, and the junction held 7 bases outside the gene matches. The CDR3 DNA sequence: TGTGCCAGCAGCCAAGATTCAGGGACTAGCGGGGAAGATGAGCAGTTCTTC. Protein product: CASSQDSGTSGEDEQFF.

CDR3 DNA sequence: TGTGCCAGCAGCTCCGCAGCGGTGACGGAGCAGTACTTC. Translated, it gives CASSSAAVTEQYF. The chain links TRBV7-9 to TRBJ2-7; tentatively, D is TRBD2 (5 bases). Germline loops: CDR1 SEHNR, CDR2 FQNEAQ (reference sequence). Trimming stripped 4 bases from V and 7 bases from J, with 14 bases between. CDR3 size: 13 residues. The whole variable domain, filled in from reference TRBV7-9 and TRBJ2-7, reads DTGVSQNPRHKITKRGQNVTFRCDPISEHNRLYWYRQTLGQGPEFLTYFQNEAQLEKSRLLSDRFSAERPKGSFSTLEIQRTEQGDSAMYLCASSSAAVTEQYFGPGTRLTVT.

The sample holds a few counts of this clone. Within the sample, other DNA sequences also encode this same CDR3. Here the CDR3 reads CASSPTVQETQYF. The CDR3 region has the DNA TGTGCCAGCAGCCCCACAGTACAAGAGACCCAGTACTTC. The chain is built from TRBV6-6 and TRBJ2-5; D is unresolved. The CDR3 covers 13 residues. Germline V gives CDR1 MNHNY, CDR2 SVGAGI (reference sequence). V gave up 6 bases and J gave up 2 bases, with 10 bases separating them.

The chain carries TRBV7-2 and TRBJ2-2; 8 positions agree with TRBD2. The CDR3 totals 16 residues. Germline values: CDR1 SGHTA, CDR2 FQGNSA. In DNA, the CDR3 is TGTGCAATCGGGGGGGGGAGCGGGAGTTATACCGGGGAGCTGTTTTTT. It translates to CAIGGGSGSYTGELFF.

The V call is TRBV28, the J call TRBJ2-7; 7 nucleotides align to TRBD2. Germline V CDR1 and CDR2: MDHEN, SYDVKM. This CDR3 is built from 15 residues. The J segment lost 7 bases and the V segment lost 6 bases, leaving 15 bases of the junction unmatched. CDR3 in amino acids: CASRESGTVRGEQYF. In DNA, the CDR3 is TGTGCCAGCAGAGAGAGCGGGACCGTCCGGGGAGAGCAGTACTTC. The full variable domain, completed using reference TRBV28 and TRBJ2-7, is DVKVTQSSRYLVKRTGEKVFLECVQDMDHENMFWYRQDPGLGLRLIYFSYDVKMKEKGDIPEGYSVSREKKERFSLILESASTNQTSMYLCASRESGTVRGEQYFGPGTRLTVT.

A word on this clone: At one end the junction does not follow the germline gene, possibly because of a read error. This chain links TRBV7-9 with TRBJ2-6; D is undetermined. Germline CDR1 SEHNR, CDR2 FQNEAQ (reference sequence). The CDR3 covers 13 residues. In nucleotides, the CDR3 is TGTTCCAGCAGCCCCTCCGGGGCCAACGTCCTGACTTTC. It is translated as CSSSPSGANVLTF.

The CDR3 region has the DNA TGTGCCAGCAGCTTGCGGGAGGGAGCCTACGAGCAGTACTTC. Protein sequence: CASSLREGAYEQYF. The chain joins TRBV5-4 to TRBJ2-7; TRBD2 agrees at 8 bases. The CDR3 contains 14 residues. CDR1 and CDR2 (germline): SGHNT, YYREEE (reference sequence). Unmatched junction bases numbered 2, after V lost 1 base and J lost 2 bases. The complete variable domain, with remaining parts taken from reference TRBV5-4 and TRBJ2-7, reads ETGVTQSPTHLIKTRGQQVTLRCSSQSGHNTVSWYQQALGQGPQFIFQYYREEENGRGNFPPRFSGLQFPNYSSELNVNALELDDSALYLCASSLREGAYEQYFGPGTRLTVT.

V is TRBV7-3 and J is TRBJ2-2; 7 nucleotides match TRBD2. Unmatched junction bases numbered 6, after V lost 1 base and J lost 1 base. The CDR3 length is 17 residues. The germline CDR1 and CDR2 sequences are SGHTA and FQGTGA. The CDR3 sequence: CASSLNPPSGNTGELFF. The CDR3 DNA follows: TGTGCCAGCAGCTTAAATCCCCCTAGCGGGAACACCGGGGAGCTGTTTTTT.

This rearrangement joins TRBV15 to TRBJ1-3; D call uncertain. Germline-derived CDR1 and CDR2 are LNHNV and YYDKDF (reference sequence). The CDR3 has 16 amino acids. V lost 0 bases, J lost 3 bases, and 12 bases lay in between. CDR3 sequence (DNA): TGTGCCACCAGCAGAGATCGAGTCCGGGTTGGAAACACCATATATTTT. It encodes CATSRDRVRVGNTIYF. Drawing the rest from reference TRBV15 and TRBJ1-3, the complete variable domain is DAMVIQNPRYQVTQFGKPVTLSCSQTLNHNVMYWYQQKSSQAPKLLFHYYDKDFNNEADTPDNFQSRRPNTSFCFLDIRSPGLGDTAMYLCATSRDRVRVGNTIYFGEGSWLTVV.

Only a few counts were recorded for this clone. The chain couples TRBV19 to TRBJ2-2; no definite D call. This CDR3 contains 14 residues. The germline CDR1 and CDR2 sequences are LNHDA and SQIVND (reference sequence). Trimming stripped 6 bases from V and 1 base from J, with 9 bases between. The CDR3 DNA reads as TGTGCCAGTAGCCTCAGACAGAACACCGGGGAGCTGTTTTTT. Translating gives CASSLRQNTGELFF.

The chain has TRBV11-2 and TRBJ2-1; 10 nucleotides match TRBD2. Trimming at V came to 5 bases and at J to 7 bases, leaving 8 bases not matched to a gene. Germline CDR1 reads SGHAT; CDR2 reads FQNNGV. CDR3 size: 15 residues. CDR3 DNA: TGTGCCAGCAGCACGGGCCTAGCGGGAGTTAATGAGCAGTTCTTC. This encodes CASSTGLAGVNEQFF.